The clone carrying this T cell receptor beta chain has ten or more counts. Its cognate antigen is unknown. The entry originates in a study of CD8 T cells in ankylosing spondylitis. Trimming cost V 5 bases and J 4 bases, with 17 bases left between them. The CDR3 has 15 amino acids. The germline gives CDR1 SGHVS, CDR2 FQNEAQ. Study outcomes and limitations: Disease-linked clones were found to be CD8+ and relatively rare in peripheral blood. A motif in TCR beta, a set of under ten highly homologous variants, appeared characteristic of ankylosing spondylitis blood. Reactive arthritis synovial fluid and blood previously showed some of these motif variants.

Quantitative barcoded 5'-RACE was used to prepare TCR beta libraries. TCRdb processed the 5' RACE reads anew with MiXCR; each CDR3 protein has one entry. There are around 150,000 distinct CDR3 sequences in the sample; around 6.6% occur only once, and under 15% lies in the top ten. The sequencing input was blood, either unsorted or a sorted T cell fraction (not recorded which). The receptor's source is a female donor with ankylosing spondylitis or in good health (not recorded which). The chain carries TRBV7-8 and TRBJ1-2; D is perhaps TRBD1 (6 bases). Written as DNA, the CDR3 is TGTGCCAGCAGCCACCAGGGGAGGGGATCCTATGGCTACACCTTC. This encodes CASSHQGRGSYGYTF.